This TCR beta chain was identified in a study of T cells in Graves' hyperthyroidism and ophthalmopathy. Broader study findings: Researchers found most expanded thyroid clonotypes above 0.001 in blood as well.

With V trimmed by 6 bases and J by 8 bases, 14 bases remained unmatched. The CDR3 is made up of 16 amino acids. The V gene's germline CDR1 is SGHRS and CDR2 YFSETQ. Patients with uncontrolled infections, other autoimmune diseases, pregnancy or lactation were excluded. Each 10 ml fresh peripheral blood draw supplied the PBMCs. The sample holds many counts of this clonotype. Its antigen is unknown. Researchers amplified the TCR beta CDR3 regions from RNA transcripts. A first-round RT-PCR of the TCR CDR3 used the HTBI primer set. From the multiplex PCR reads, TCRdb called clonotypes with MiXCR, one entry per CDR3 protein. Of some 600,000 distinct CDR3 sequences listed, about 14% are singletons.

The specimen was blood. This rearrangement joins TRBV5-1 to TRBJ1-2; 12 bases agree with TRBD1. The clonotype comes from a young woman with Graves' hyperthyroidism that later progressed to Graves' ophthalmopathy. DNA for the CDR3: TGCGCCAGCACCTCCAACTCGGGACAGGGGGCGCGGGGCTACACCTTC. Its protein product is CASTSNSGQGARGYTF.